The 5 T cell receptor beta chains below all came from one sample that was sequenced in a study of blood T cell repertoires in COVID-19. TCRdb keeps only in-frame clones here, not all; method: immunoSEQ multiplex PCR. The sample comprises 75,000 to 90,000 clones, around four fifths of which are singletons, and roughly a third rests with the top ten. The sample taken for sequencing was peripheral blood. All receptors derive from a man aged 55 to 69 with COVID-19, enrolled during active disease.

This clone was counted ten times or more. The chain has TRBV19 and TRBJ1-5; perhaps TRBD1 as D (6 bases). Germline loops: CDR1 LNHDA, CDR2 SQIVND (reference sequence). The V and J ends lost 6 bases and 5 bases respectively, with 20 bases between them. This CDR3 has 16 residues. CDR3 loop: CASRRKQGIRDQPQHF. DNA for the CDR3: TGTGCCAGTAGAAGGAAACAGGGCATAAGGGATCAGCCCCAGCATTTT.

This rearrangement joins TRBV5-1 to TRBJ1-1; D is ambiguous. The CDR3 runs 13 residues. CDR1 and CDR2 from the germline V gene are SGHRS and YFSETQ. The ends were cut back, 1 base at V and 1 base at J, with 5 bases in the middle. CDR3 in amino acids: CASSLQENTEAFF. CDR3 in DNA: TGCGCCAGCAGCTTGCAGGAGAACACTGAAGCTTTCTTT.

CDR3 region: CASSQGGGGDPETQYF. As DNA, the CDR3 is TGTGCCAGCAGCCAAGGGGGCGGGGGGGACCCAGAGACCCAGTACTTC. The chain combines TRBV4-2 with TRBJ2-5, with 9 bases lining up with TRBD2. The junction had 7 bases not matched to a gene; V was cut back by 1 base and J by 4 bases. The germline CDR1 and CDR2 sequences are LGHNA and YNFKEQ. The CDR3 loop spans 16 amino acids.

This clone was seen repeatedly, ten times or more. This rearrangement joins TRBV11-2 to TRBJ1-5, with 8 bases fitting TRBD1. V trimming: 8 bases; J trimming: 6 bases; junction bases outside the gene matches: 9. Germline CDR1 SGHAT, CDR2 FQNNGV. The CDR3 runs to 14 residues. CDR3 sequence (DNA): TGTGCCAGCTCTATCGGGCAGGGGGCTCAGCCCCAGCATTTT. Its protein is CASSIGQGAQPQHF.

The gene calls are TRBV27 and TRBJ1-2, with a tentative D call TRBD1 (6 bases). V gave up 10 bases and J gave up 4 bases, with 10 bases separating them. Germline V gene data show CDR1 as MNHEY and CDR2 as SMNVEV (reference sequence). The CDR3 length is 11 residues. The CDR3 DNA sequence: TGTGCCACCGGACAGACCTATGGCTACACCTTC. Translation: CATGQTYGYTF.